This T cell receptor (beta chain) was recorded in a study of regulatory T cells in long-lasting Graves disease. Study-wide points: Persistent disease was characterized by preferential usage of TRBV28, TRBJ1-2 and TRBJ2-5. The study found persistent patients shared more public clonotypes (over 2,500) than new patients (nearly 1,000).

Time point in this sample: newly diagnosed GD, antithyroid drugs for less than 3 months. TCR sequences were obtained from RNA taken from PBMCs. The authors drew patients from an endocrinology department in Xi'an, China. The CDR3 consists of 18 residues. J was trimmed by 5 bases and V by 4 bases; bases with no gene match: 20. Germline lookup yields CDR1 SGHRS and CDR2 YFSETQ. In this sample, this clonotype turned up a few times. Antigen: not known. The authors built TCR beta libraries using iRepertoire HTBI primers and Arm-PCR of CDR3 regions. A single record per CDR3 protein comes from TCRdb applying MiXCR to the multiplex PCR reads. The sample records approximately 540,000 distinct CDR3 sequences, about 12% being singletons. These data were likewise used in another study, on T cells in Graves' hyperthyroidism and ophthalmopathy. As that report states: Peripheral blood also featured most of the thyroid clonotypes expanded above 0.001.

This TCR was recovered from a woman in her twenties or thirties with Graves disease. Source: peripheral blood mononuclear cells (PBMCs), taken at new diagnosis, from a patient treated with antithyroid drugs. The V call is TRBV5-1, the J call TRBJ2-5; TRBD1 aligns across 7 bases. CDR3 in DNA: TGCGCCAGCAGCACGCCGAGGACAGGATTTACCATCGGGGAGACCCAGTACTTC. Amino acid sequence: CASSTPRTGFTIGETQYF.